This TCR beta chain was captured in a study of T cells in Graves' hyperthyroidism and ophthalmopathy. Whole-study findings and limits: Most clonotypes expanded in thyroid above 0.001 were likewise present in blood.

Only a few counts were recorded for this clonotype. Its antigen is currently unknown. The investigators amplified TCR beta CDR3 regions from RNA transcripts. The HTBI set primed first-round TCR CDR3 RT-PCR. TCRdb ran MiXCR on the multiplex PCR reads and lists one entry per CDR3 protein. The sample comprises a few hundred thousand distinct CDR3 sequences, about 19% of which are singletons, and just under 40% rests with the top ten. The PBMCs had their origin in around 9.1 ml of fresh peripheral blood. Germline CDR1 MNHNS, CDR2 SASEGT. Trimming removed 8 bases from V and 5 bases from J; junction bases left unmatched: 5. This CDR3 has 14 amino acids.

The V gene is TRBV6-1, the J gene TRBJ2-3; 12 nucleotides match TRBD2. The sequence came from a man aged 45-65 years with Graves' ophthalmopathy. Sample: blood. CDR3 sequence (DNA): TGTGCCAGCCAGACTAGCGGGAGTGGAGATACGCAGTATTTT. This encodes CASQTSGSGDTQYF.